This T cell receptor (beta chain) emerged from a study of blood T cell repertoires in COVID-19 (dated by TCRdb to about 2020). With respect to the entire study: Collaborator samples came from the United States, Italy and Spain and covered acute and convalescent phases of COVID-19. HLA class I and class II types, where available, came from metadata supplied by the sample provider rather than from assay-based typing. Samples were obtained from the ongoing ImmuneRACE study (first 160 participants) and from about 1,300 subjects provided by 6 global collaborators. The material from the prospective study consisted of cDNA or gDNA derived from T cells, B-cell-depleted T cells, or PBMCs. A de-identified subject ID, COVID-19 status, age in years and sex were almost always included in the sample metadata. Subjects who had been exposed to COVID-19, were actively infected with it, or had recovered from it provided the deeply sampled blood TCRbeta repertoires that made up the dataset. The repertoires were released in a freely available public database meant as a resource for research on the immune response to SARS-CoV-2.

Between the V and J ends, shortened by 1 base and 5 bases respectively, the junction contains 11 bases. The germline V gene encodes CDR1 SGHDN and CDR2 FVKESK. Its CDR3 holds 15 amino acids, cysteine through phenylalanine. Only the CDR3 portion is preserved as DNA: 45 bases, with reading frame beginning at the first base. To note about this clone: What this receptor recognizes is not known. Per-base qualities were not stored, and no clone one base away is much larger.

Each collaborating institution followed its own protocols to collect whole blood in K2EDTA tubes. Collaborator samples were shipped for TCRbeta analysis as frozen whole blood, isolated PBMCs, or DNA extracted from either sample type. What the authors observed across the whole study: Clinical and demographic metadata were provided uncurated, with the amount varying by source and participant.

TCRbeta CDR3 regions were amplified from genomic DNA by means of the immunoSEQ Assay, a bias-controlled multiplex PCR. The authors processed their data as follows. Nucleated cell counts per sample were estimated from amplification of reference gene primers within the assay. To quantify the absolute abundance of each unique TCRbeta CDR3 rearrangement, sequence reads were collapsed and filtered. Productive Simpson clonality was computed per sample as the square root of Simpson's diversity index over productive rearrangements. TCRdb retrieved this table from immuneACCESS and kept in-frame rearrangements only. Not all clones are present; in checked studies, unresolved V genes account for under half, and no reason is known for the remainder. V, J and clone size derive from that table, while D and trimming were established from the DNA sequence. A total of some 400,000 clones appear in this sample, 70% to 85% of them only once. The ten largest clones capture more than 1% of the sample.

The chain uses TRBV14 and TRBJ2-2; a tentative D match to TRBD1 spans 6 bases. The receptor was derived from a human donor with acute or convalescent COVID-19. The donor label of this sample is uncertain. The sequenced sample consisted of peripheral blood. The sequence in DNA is TGTGCCAGCAGCCAAGCAGGGGCGCGGACCGGGGAGCTGTTTTTT. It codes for CASSQAGARTGELFF.